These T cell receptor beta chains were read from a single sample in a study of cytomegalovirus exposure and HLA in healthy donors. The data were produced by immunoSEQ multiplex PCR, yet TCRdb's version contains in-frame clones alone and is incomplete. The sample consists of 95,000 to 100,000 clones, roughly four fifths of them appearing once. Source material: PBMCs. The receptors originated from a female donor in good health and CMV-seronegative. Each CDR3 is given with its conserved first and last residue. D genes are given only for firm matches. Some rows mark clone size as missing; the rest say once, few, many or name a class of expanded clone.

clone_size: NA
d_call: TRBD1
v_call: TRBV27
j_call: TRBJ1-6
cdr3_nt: TGTGCCAGCGGGCTGGACAGGGGGCAGGTTTCACCCCTCCACTTT
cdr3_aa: CASGLDRGQVSPLHF

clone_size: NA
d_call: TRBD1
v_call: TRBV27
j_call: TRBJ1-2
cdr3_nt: TGTGCCAGCAGTTGGCGACAGGGCTATGGCTACACCTTC
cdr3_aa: CASSWRQGYGYTF

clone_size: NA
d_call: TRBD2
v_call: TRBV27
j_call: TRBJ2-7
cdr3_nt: TGTGCCAGCAGTTTCCGGACTAGCGCCGACTACGAGCAGTACTTC
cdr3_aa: CASSFRTSADYEQYF

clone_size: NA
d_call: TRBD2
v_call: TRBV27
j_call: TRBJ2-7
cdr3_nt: TGTGCCAGCAGTAAAACTCTAGCGGGGGCCCCCTACGAGCAGTACTTC
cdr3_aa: CASSKTLAGAPYEQYF

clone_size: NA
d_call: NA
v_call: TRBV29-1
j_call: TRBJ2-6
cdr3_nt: TGCAGCGTTGTGGTTAGCTCTGGGGCCAACGTCCTGACTTTC
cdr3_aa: CSVVVSSGANVLTF

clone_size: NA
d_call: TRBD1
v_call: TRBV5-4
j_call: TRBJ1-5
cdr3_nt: TGTGCCAGCAGTTTGGGGGGGACAGGGGATCATCAGCCCCAGCATTTT
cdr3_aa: CASSLGGTGDHQPQHF

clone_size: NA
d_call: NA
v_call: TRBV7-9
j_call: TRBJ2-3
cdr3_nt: TGTTCCAGCAGCTTACTCGCAGATACGCAGTATTTT
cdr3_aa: CSSSLLADTQYF

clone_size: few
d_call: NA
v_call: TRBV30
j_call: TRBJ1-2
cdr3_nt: TGTGCCTGGAGTTTGGGCATTAACTATGGCTACACCTTC
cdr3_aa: CAWSLGINYGYTF

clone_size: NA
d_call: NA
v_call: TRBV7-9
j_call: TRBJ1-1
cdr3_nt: TGTGCCAGCAGCCGAGACAGCGTGAACACTGAGGCTTTCTTT
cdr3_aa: CASSRDSVNTEAFF

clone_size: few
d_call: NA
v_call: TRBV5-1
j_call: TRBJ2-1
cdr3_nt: TGCGCCAGCAGCTTTCACGGGGGTGCCCTCCACAATGAGCAGTTCTTC
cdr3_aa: CASSFHGGALHNEQFF

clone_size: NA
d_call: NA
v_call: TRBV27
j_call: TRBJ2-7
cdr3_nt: TGTGCCAGCAGTTCCGGACTTCAAGTGGACGAGCAGTACTTC
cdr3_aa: CASSSGLQVDEQYF

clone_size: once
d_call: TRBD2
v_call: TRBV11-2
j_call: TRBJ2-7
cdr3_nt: TGTGCCAGCAGCTTAGTGGGACTAACGGAAAAATACGAGCAGTACTTC
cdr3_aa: CASSLVGLTEKYEQYF

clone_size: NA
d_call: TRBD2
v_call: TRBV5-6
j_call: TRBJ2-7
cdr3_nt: TGTGCCAGCAGCTTGGTTTCCGGGACTAGGAGTTCCGAGCAGTACTTC
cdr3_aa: CASSLVSGTRSSEQYF

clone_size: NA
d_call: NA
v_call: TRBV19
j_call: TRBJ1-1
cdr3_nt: TGTGCCAGTAGTAAGATAACAGGGTCTACCACTGAAGCTTTCTTT
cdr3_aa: CASSKITGSTTEAFF

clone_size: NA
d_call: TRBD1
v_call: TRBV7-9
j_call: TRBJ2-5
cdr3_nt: TGTGCCAGCAGCCCCCAATCCACAGGGGGCTTAATTGAGACCCAGTACTTC
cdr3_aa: CASSPQSTGGLIETQYF